This T cell receptor (beta chain) is drawn from a study of blood T cell repertoires in COVID-19. Study-level information: Whether acute or convalescent, the COVID-19 samples came from the United States, Italy and Spain. PBMCs, B-cell-depleted T cells, or T cells were the source of the cDNA or gDNA that made up the material.

As handled by the study authors: How many nucleated cells were present was estimated from reference gene primer amplification. Only in-frame clones appear in the TCRdb table, and some are missing; sequencing was by immunoSEQ multiplex PCR. V and J calls and clone size come straight from that table; D and trimming were deduced from the DNA. The sample contains about 150,000 clones, about 90% of which appear only once. What was sequenced was peripheral blood. The sequence derives from a human donor in a cohort sampled during active COVID-19.

CDR3 DNA sequence: TGCGCCAGCAGCCTAACAGGACAGGGATATCAGCCCCAGCATTTT. Encoded protein: CASSLTGQGYQPQHF. The rearrangement uses TRBV4-1 and TRBJ1-5; the match to TRBD1 covers 8 bases. The CDR3 loop spans 15 amino acids. The ends lost 4 bases at V and 5 bases at J; junction bases unmatched: 7. CDR1 MGHRA and CDR2 YSYEKL come from the germline V gene.